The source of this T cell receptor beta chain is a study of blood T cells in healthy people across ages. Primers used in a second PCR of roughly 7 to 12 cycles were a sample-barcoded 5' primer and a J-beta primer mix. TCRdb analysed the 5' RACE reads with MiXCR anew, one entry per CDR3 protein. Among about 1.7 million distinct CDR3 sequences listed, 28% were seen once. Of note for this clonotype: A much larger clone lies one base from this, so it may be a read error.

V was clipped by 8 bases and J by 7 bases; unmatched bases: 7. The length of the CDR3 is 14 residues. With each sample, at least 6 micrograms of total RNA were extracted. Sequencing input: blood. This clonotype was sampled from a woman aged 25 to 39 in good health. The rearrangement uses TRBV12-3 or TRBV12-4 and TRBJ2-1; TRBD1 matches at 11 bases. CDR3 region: CASGQDRGRNEQFF. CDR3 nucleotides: TGTGCCAGCGGGCAGGACAGGGGGCGGAATGAGCAGTTCTTC.